The sequence of this TCR beta chain was determined in a study of cytomegalovirus exposure and HLA in healthy donors. Study results and limitations: Specific recognition of CMV antigens was confirmed in vitro for a few chains (all CMV-associated). Some 150 TCR beta chains were listed as cytomegalovirus-associated.

Produced via immunoSEQ multiplex PCR; TCRdb's table is partial and in-frame only. The sample consists of 150,000 to 200,000 clones, about three quarters of them appearing once. Concerning this clone itself: What it recognizes is unknown.

Germline values: CDR1 MDHEN, CDR2 SYDVKM. Deletions cut 1 base from V and 0 bases from J, with 13 bases between. CDR3 length equals 17 residues. This sequence originates from a woman in her 30s in good health and CMV-seronegative. This chain uses TRBV28 with TRBJ1-5; no reliable D call. Material for sequencing was PBMCs. The CDR3 DNA is TGTGCCAGCAGTTTATCTTTGTCCAGGTATAGCAATCAGCCCCAGCATTTT. Translating it yields CASSLSLSRYSNQPQHF.